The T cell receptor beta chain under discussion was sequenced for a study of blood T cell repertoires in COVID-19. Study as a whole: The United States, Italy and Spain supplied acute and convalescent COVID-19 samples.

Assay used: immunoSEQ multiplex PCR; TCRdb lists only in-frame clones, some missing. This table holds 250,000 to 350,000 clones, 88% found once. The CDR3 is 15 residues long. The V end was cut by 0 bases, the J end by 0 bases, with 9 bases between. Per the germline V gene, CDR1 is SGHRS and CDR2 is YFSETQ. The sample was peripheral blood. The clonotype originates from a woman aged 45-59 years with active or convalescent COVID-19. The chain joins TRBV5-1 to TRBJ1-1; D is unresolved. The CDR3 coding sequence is TGCGCCAGCAGCTTGGATGGCCGAATGAACACTGAAGCTTTCTTT. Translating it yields CASSLDGRMNTEAFF.